The 9 T cell receptor beta chains reported below all come from one sample, sequenced in a study of PD-1 blockade in classical Hodgkin lymphoma (dated by TCRdb to the early 2020s). The time point label of this sample denotes: cycle 1 day 1 (C1D1), immediately before nivolumab initiation. Every trial patient had relapsed following autologous stem cell transplantation, and prior brentuximab vedotin exposure was what differed among cohorts A, B and C. The library was produced with the immunoSEQ multiplex PCR assay. TCRdb took this table from immuneACCESS and kept in-frame rearrangements with V and J called. Such tables lack part of the clones; where checked against another copy, unresolved V genes explain under half of the gap, and the rest is unexplained. The table for this sample lists approximately 65,000 clones; about nine tenths of them were counted only once. The ten largest clones capture around an eighth of the sample.

The sample in question was peripheral blood mononuclear cells (PBMCs), obtained at baseline. Source of these receptors: a human donor with classical Hodgkin lymphoma.

The chain combines TRBV9 with TRBJ2-7; possibly TRBD1 or TRBD2 for D (5 bases each). Germline CDR1 SGDLS, CDR2 YYNGEE. V was clipped by 3 bases and J by 3 bases, with 13 bases between them. The CDR3 runs 14 residues. For the CDR3, the DNA is TGTGCCAGCAGCGGAGGGGCCGTCGGCTACGAGCAGTACTTC. It specifies CASSGGAVGYEQYF.

The rearrangement joins TRBV19 to TRBJ2-1; unclear D gene. CDR3 length: 12 amino acids. V was clipped by 3 bases and J by 6 bases, with 6 bases between them. Germline lookup yields CDR1 LNHDA and CDR2 SQIVND (reference sequence). DNA for the CDR3: TGTGCCAGTAGTATTGTGCGCAATGAGCAGTTCTTC. Amino acids: CASSIVRNEQFF.

V is TRBV11-2 and J is TRBJ1-2, with a tentative D call TRBD1 (5 bases). CDR1 and CDR2 (germline): SGHAT, FQNNGV. The CDR3 spans 12 residues. V was cut by 4 bases and J by 2 bases, with 5 bases left in between. The DNA for the CDR3 is TGTGCCAGCAGCTCAGGGAACTATGGCTACACCTTC. Encoded protein: CASSSGNYGYTF.

The chain carries TRBV6-1 and TRBJ1-3; tentative D call: TRBD1 (5 bases). Trimming stripped 1 base from V and 4 bases from J, with 11 bases between. This CDR3 has 15 residues. Germline assignment: CDR1 MNHNS and CDR2 SASEGT. CDR3 residues: CASSEVGGGGNTIYF. The CDR3 DNA is TGTGCCAGCAGTGAAGTGGGGGGTGGCGGAAACACCATATATTTT.

The chain couples TRBV6-1 to TRBJ2-7; a weak D match, TRBD1 (6 bases). Germline CDR1 and CDR2: MNHNS and SASEGT. This CDR3 has 14 amino acids. V lost 3 bases, J lost 3 bases, and 12 bases lay in between. CDR3 amino acids: CASSEGAGGYEQYF. CDR3 nucleotide sequence: TGTGCCAGCAGTGAGGGGGCAGGTGGCTACGAGCAGTACTTC.

The V call is TRBV18, the J call TRBJ2-5, with 11 bases identical to TRBD2. After removal of 0 bases from V and 2 bases from J, the junction contained 2 bases not matched to a gene. The CDR3 has 16 amino acids. The germline V gene encodes CDR1 KGHSH and CDR2 LQKENI. In DNA form, the CDR3 reads TGTGCCAGCTCACCACCAACTAGCGGGGGACAAGAGACCCAGTACTTC. It translates to CASSPPTSGGQETQYF.

V usage is TRBV30 and J usage is TRBJ2-1; D is uncertain. V was trimmed by 8 bases and J by 10 bases, leaving 12 bases between them. Germline CDR1 GTSNPN, CDR2 SVGIG (reference sequence). There are 10 residues in the CDR3. The CDR3 here is CAGISREQFF. CDR3 DNA: TGTGCCGGGATTTCGAGGGAGCAGTTCTTC.

The chain is built from TRBV5-6 and TRBJ2-7, with 9 bases aligning to TRBD2. The CDR3 length is 17 residues. CDR1 and CDR2 (germline): SGHDT, YYEEEE. The ends lost 1 base at V and 0 bases at J; junction bases unmatched: 8. CDR3 nucleotides: TGTGCCAGCAGCTTGTTTGCGGGGGGGTCCTCCTCCTACGAGCAGTACTTC. Encoded protein: CASSLFAGGSSSYEQYF.

This clone has more than one count but fewer than ten. The V call is TRBV6-1, the J call TRBJ1-1; tentatively, D is TRBD1 (6 bases). The germline gives CDR1 MNHNS, CDR2 SASEGT. Trimming left V 2 bases short and J 1 base short, with 11 bases between. The CDR3 covers 15 residues. The CDR3 region is CASSELTGSNTEAFF. The CDR3 bases are TGTGCCAGCAGTGAACTTACAGGGTCGAACACTGAAGCTTTCTTT.